This T cell receptor (beta chain) came from a study of identical twins. MiXCR, applied by TCRdb to the 5' RACE reads, yields one record per CDR3 protein. The sample shows hundreds of thousands of distinct CDR3 sequences, more than 20% of them seen only once. Per the germline V gene, CDR1 is KGHDR and CDR2 is SFDVKD. The CDR3 is made up of 19 amino acids. With 3 bases removed from V and 3 bases from J, the gap between germline ends came to 23 bases. Another study also made use of these data, one on yellow fever vaccine responses in identical twins.

This chain connects TRBV24-1 to TRBJ2-1, with D perhaps assigned TRBD1 or TRBD2 (5 bases each). Source material: CD4+ T cells sorted from blood. This clonotype was obtained from a woman aged 18-29 years in good health. CDR3 bases: TGTGCCACCAGTGATAGCCGGGACGGAGTAAACAATCTCTACAATGAGCAGTTCTTC. Its protein product is CATSDSRDGVNNLYNEQFF.